These T cell receptor beta chains were read from a single sample in a study of blood T cell repertoires in COVID-19. The repertoire was sequenced with immunoSEQ multiplex PCR; TCRdb's copy has only in-frame clones and lacks some. The sample consists of some 63,000 clones, 85% of them appearing once. The material sequenced was peripheral blood. Receptors were obtained from a human donor in a cohort sampled during active COVID-19. The CDR3 runs from the conserved cysteine through the conserved F or W. The D gene is left open where the match is weak. The size field is filled for only some rows; it gives once, few, many or a size class.

v_gene	j_gene	abundance	d_gene	CDR3aa
TRBV3-1/TRBV3-2	TRBJ1-1	NA	NA	CASSQQTGSNTEAFF
TRBV9	TRBJ2-7	NA	TRBD1	CASSVGQGAHEQYF
TRBV24-1	TRBJ1-4	NA	NA	CATSENGENEKLFF
TRBV14	TRBJ2-2	few	NA	CASSQEYSDTGELFF
TRBV10-1	TRBJ1-6	NA	TRBD1	CASITTGGKNSPLHF
TRBV7-9	TRBJ1-4	once	NA	CASSQRLEGAEKLFF
TRBV12-3/TRBV12-4	TRBJ2-3	NA	NA	CASSLRGITQYF
TRBV15	TRBJ2-5	once	TRBD2	CATSRDRFGAGGRETQYF
TRBV7-2	TRBJ2-3	few	TRBD2	CASSLNSGGPGTDTQYF
TRBV4-3	TRBJ2-5	NA	TRBD2	CASSQGLAEETQYF
TRBV3-1/TRBV3-2	TRBJ1-1	NA	NA	CASRPGGGGAEAFF
TRBV29-1	TRBJ2-1	NA	TRBD2	CSGGVRGGYNEQFF
TRBV10-1	TRBJ1-1	NA	TRBD1	CASTESGQGPAFF
TRBV20-1	TRBJ2-5	NA	TRBD2	CSASGLHWAGGQETQYF
TRBV19	TRBJ1-2	NA	NA	CASSWAADYGYTF
TRBV24-1	TRBJ2-2	NA	NA	CATSDTTGRVNTGELFF
TRBV15	TRBJ1-5	NA	NA	CATSRAPFMNQPQHF
TRBV6-1	TRBJ2-7	NA	NA	CASSEGGRVLYEQYF
TRBV19	TRBJ2-2	once	TRBD1	CASRVLQGAGGELFF
TRBV19	TRBJ1-3	NA	TRBD1	CASRRGTDGNTIYF
TRBV25-1	TRBJ1-2	NA	NA	CASSVGGGGVSFGYTF
TRBV29-1	TRBJ2-6	few	NA	CSVEAQNSGANVLTF
TRBV27	TRBJ1-2	NA	NA	CASSVSADFNYGYTF
TRBV7-2	TRBJ2-7	NA	TRBD2	CASSPSGGSSYEQYF
TRBV7-9	TRBJ1-1	NA	TRBD1	CASSLPTGTGNTEAFF
TRBV12-3/TRBV12-4	TRBJ1-1	NA	NA	CASSFVNTEAFF
TRBV24-1	TRBJ2-3	NA	NA	CATSDFSVGGLDTQYF
TRBV11-2	TRBJ2-2	NA	TRBD2	CASSSGLAGNGELFF